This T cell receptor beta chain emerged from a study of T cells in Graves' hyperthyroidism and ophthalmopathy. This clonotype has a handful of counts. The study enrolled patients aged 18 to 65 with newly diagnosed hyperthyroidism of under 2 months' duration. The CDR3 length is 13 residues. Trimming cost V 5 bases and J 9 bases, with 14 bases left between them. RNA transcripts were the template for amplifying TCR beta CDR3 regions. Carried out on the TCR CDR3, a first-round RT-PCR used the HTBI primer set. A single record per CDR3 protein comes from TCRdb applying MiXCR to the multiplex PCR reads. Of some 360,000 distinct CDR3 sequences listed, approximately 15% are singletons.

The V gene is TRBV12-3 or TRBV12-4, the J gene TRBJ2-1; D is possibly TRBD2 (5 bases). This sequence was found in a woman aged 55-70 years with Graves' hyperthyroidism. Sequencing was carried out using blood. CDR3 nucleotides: TGTGCCAGCAGTCAAATAGAGGGTAGTGAGCAGTTCTTC. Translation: CASSQIEGSEQFF.